This T cell receptor (beta chain) stems from a study of blood T cell repertoires in COVID-19. Across the whole study: The United States, Italy and Spain were the sources of the acute and convalescent COVID-19 samples. Sources were T cells, B-cell-depleted T cells, or PBMCs; the material itself was cDNA or gDNA.

The table came from immunoSEQ multiplex PCR; TCRdb's copy has only in-frame clones and leaves some out. This sample carries some 180,000 clones, more than 70% of them seen once, and the ten largest clones take about 6.3%. Trimming cost V 3 bases and J 2 bases; bases outside gene matches: 0. Germline V CDR1 and CDR2: LNHDA, SQIVND (reference sequence). The CDR3 consists of 13 residues. The receptor's source is a man aged 40-50 years with active or convalescent COVID-19. This chain connects TRBV19 to TRBJ2-7; 8 positions match TRBD1. Sequenced material: peripheral blood. The CDR3 sequence is CASSMTGAYEQYF. DNA for the CDR3: TGTGCCAGTAGTATGACAGGGGCCTACGAGCAGTACTTC.